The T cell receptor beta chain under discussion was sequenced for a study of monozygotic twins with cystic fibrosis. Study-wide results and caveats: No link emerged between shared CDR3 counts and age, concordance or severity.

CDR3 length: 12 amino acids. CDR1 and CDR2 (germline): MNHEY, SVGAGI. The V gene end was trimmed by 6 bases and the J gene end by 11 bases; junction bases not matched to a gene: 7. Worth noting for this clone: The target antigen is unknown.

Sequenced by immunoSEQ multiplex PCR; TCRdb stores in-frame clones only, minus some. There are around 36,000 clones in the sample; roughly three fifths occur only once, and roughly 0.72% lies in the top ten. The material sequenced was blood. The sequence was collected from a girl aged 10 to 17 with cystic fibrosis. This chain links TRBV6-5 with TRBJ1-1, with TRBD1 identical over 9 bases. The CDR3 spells CASRPTGGAAFF. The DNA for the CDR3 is TGTGCCAGCAGACCTACAGGGGGCGCTGCTTTCTTT.